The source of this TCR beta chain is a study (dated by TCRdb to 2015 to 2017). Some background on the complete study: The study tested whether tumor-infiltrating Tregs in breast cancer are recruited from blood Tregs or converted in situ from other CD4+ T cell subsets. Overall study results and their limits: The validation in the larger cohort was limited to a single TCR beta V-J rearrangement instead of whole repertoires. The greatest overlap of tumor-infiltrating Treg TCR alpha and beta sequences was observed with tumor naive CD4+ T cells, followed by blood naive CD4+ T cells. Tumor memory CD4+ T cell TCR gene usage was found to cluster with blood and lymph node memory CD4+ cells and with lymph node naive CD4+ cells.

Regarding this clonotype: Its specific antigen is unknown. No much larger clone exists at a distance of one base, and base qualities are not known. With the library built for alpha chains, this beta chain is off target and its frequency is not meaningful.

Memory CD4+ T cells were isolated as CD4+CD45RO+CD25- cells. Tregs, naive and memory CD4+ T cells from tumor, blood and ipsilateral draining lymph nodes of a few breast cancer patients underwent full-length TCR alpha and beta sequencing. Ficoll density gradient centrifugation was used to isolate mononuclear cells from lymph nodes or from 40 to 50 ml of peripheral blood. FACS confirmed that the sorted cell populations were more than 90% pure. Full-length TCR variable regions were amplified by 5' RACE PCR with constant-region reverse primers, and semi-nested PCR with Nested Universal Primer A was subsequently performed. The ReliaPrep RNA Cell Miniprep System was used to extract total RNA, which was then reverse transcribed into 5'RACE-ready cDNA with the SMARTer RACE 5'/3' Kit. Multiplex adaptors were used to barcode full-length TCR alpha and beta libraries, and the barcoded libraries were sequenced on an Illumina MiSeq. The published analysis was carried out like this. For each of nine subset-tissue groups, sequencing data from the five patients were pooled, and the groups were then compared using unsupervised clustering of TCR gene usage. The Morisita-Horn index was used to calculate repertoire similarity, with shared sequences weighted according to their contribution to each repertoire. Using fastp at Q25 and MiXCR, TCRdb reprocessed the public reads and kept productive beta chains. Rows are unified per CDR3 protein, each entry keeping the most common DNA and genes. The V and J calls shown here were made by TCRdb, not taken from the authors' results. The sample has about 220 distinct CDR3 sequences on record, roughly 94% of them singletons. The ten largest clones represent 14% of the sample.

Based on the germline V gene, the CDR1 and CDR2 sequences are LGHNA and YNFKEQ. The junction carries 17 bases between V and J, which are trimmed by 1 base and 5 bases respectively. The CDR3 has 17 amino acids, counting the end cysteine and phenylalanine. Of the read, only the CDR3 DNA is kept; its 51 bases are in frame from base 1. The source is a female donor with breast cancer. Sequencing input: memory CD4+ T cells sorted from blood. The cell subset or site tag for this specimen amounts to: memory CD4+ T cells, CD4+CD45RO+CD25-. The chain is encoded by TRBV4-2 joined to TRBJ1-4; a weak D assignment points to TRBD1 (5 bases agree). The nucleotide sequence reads TGTGCCAGCAGCCAAGTTCTCCTCCCGGGGGGGAATGAAAAACTGTTTTTT. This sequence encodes CASSQVLLPGGNEKLFF.